This T cell receptor (beta chain) was captured in a study of cytomegalovirus exposure and HLA in healthy donors. Study summary: A data release that came early held 75 million to 85 million unique TCRs from HLA-typed donors.

Germline values: CDR1 MNHEY, CDR2 SVGAGI. The V gene end was trimmed by 4 bases and the J gene end by 9 bases; junction bases not matched to a gene: 5. This CDR3 is 13 amino acids long. Use of 60 Vbeta and 13 Jbeta primers characterized the PCR. Profiling relied on immunoSEQ multiplex PCR, and the TCRdb table lists in-frame clones only, not all of them. The sample yields approximately 100,000 clones, about 74% seen once. Remarks on this clone: No antigen is known for it.

Overall study findings and caveats: Later analysis demonstrated an association between a missense DCLRE1C variant and TCR beta V- and J-gene trimming. A likely sequencing artifact accounted for one observed cluster of highly shared sequence variants.

This clonotype was obtained from a female donor in good health and CMV-seronegative. Material: PBMCs. The gene calls are TRBV6-5 and TRBJ2-2, with 7 nucleotides matching TRBD2. CDR3: CASSWEGRRELFF. The CDR3 nucleotides read TGTGCCAGCAGTTGGGAGGGCCGGCGGGAGCTGTTTTTT.